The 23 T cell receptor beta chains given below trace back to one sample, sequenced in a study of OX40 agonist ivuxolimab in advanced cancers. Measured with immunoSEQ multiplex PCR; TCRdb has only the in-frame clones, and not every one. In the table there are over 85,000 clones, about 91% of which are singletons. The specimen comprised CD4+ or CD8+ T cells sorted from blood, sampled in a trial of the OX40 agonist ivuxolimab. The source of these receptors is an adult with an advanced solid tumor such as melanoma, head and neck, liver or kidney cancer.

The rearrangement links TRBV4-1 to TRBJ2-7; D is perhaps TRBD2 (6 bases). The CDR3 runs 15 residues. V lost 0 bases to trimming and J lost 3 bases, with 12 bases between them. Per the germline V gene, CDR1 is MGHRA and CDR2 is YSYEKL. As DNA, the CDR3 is TGCGCCAGCAGCCAAGATGTGACTAGTAGCTACGAGCAGTACTTC. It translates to CASSQDVTSSYEQYF.

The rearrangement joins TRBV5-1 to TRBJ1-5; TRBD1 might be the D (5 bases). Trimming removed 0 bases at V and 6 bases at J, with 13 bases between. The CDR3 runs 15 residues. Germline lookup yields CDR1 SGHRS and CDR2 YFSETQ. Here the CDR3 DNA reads TGCGCCAGCAGCTTGGTCGGGGGTGCAGCTCAGCCCCAGCATTTT. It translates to CASSLVGGAAQPQHF.

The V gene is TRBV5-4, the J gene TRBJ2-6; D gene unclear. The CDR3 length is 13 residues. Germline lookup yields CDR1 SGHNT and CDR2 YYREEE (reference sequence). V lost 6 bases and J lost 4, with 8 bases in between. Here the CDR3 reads CASKASGANVLTF. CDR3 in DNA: TGTGCCAGCAAGGCATCGGGGGCCAACGTCCTGACTTTC.

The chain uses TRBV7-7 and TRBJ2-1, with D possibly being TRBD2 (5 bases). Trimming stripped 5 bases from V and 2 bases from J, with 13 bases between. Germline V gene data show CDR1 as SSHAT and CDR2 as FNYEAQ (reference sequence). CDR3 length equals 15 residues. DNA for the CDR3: TGTGCCAGCAGCCCAGGCCGGGGAACCTACAATGAGCAGTTCTTC. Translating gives CASSPGRGTYNEQFF.

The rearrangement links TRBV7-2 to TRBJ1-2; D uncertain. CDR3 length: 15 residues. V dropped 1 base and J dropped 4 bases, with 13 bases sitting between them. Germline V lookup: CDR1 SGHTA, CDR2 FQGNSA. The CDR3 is CASSLGPPSTYGYTF. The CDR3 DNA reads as TGTGCCAGCAGCTTAGGTCCTCCATCTACCTATGGCTACACCTTC.

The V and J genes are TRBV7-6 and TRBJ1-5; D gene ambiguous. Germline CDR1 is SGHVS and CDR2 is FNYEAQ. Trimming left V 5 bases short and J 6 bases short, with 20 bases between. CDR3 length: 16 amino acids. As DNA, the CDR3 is TGTGCCAGCAGCCCAGGCCCGGGAGAGGGCTTTCAGCCCCAGCATTTT. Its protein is CASSPGPGEGFQPQHF.

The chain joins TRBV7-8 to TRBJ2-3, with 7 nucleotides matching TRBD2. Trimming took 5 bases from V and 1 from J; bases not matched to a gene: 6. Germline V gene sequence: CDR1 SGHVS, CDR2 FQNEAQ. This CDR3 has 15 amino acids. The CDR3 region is CASSRLAPGTDTQYF. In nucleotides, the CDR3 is TGTGCCAGCAGCCGACTAGCCCCGGGCACAGATACGCAGTATTTT.

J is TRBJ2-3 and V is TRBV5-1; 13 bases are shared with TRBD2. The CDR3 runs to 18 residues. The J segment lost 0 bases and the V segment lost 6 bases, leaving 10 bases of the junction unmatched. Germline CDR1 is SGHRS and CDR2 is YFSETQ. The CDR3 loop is CASKRQGTSGASTDTQYF. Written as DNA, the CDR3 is TGCGCCAGCAAGCGGCAGGGGACTAGCGGGGCTAGCACAGATACGCAGTATTTT.

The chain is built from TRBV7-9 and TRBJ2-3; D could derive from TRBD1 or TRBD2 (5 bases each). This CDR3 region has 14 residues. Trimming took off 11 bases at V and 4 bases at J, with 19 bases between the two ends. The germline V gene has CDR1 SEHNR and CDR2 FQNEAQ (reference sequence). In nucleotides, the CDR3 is TGTGCCCTCAGGGCCCGGGACGCGTCAGATACGCAGTATTTT. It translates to CALRARDASDTQYF.

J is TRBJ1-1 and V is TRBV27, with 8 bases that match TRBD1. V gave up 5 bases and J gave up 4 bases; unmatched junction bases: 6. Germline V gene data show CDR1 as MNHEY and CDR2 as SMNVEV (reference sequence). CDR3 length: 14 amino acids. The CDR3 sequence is CASSRTTGGTEAFF. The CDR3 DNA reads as TGTGCCAGCAGTCGAACCACAGGGGGCACTGAAGCTTTCTTT.

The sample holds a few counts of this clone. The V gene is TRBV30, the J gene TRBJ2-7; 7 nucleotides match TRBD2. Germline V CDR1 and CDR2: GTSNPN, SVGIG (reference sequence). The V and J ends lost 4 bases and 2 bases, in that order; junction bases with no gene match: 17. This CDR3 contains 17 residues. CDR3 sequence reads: CAWTKPPRLAATYEQYF. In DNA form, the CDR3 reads TGTGCCTGGACTAAACCGCCGAGGCTAGCGGCAACCTACGAGCAGTACTTC.

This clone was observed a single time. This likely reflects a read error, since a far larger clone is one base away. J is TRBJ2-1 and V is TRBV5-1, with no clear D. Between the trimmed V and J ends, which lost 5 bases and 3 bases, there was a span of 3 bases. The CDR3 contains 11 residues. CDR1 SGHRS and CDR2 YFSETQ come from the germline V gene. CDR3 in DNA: TGCGCCAGCAGGGACTACAATGAGCAGTTCTTC. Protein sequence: CASRDYNEQFF.

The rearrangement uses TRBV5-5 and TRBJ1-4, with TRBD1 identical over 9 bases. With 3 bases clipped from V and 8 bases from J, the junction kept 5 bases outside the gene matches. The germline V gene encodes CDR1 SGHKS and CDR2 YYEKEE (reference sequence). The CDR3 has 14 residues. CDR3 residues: CASSSGTGREKLFF. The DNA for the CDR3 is TGTGCCAGCAGCTCCGGGACAGGGCGGGAAAAACTGTTTTTT.

CDR3 bases: TGTGCCAGCAGCTTAGGGGTAGCGGCGAGTCAAGAGACCCAGTACTTC. Its protein is CASSLGVAASQETQYF. The chain combines TRBV7-7 with TRBJ2-5; tentatively, D is TRBD2 (6 bases). The CDR3 has 16 amino acids. The germline V gene has CDR1 SSHAT and CDR2 FNYEAQ (reference sequence). V was cut by 1 base and J by 2 bases, with 14 bases left in between.

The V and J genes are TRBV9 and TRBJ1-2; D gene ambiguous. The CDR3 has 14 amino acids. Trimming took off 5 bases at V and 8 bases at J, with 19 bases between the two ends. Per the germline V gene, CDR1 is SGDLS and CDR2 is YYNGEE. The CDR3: CASSPISNGGGYTF. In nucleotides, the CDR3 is TGTGCCAGCAGTCCGATCTCCAACGGAGGCGGCTACACCTTC.

As DNA, the CDR3 is TGTGCCAGCAGCGCTCAAGAAACTAGGTCACCCCTCCACTTT. Its protein is CASSAQETRSPLHF. This chain links TRBV2 with TRBJ1-6; D is ambiguous. CDR1 and CDR2 (germline): SNHLY, FYNNEI. This CDR3 is 14 amino acids long. The V gene lost 6 bases and the J gene lost 10 bases, with 16 bases spanning the gap.

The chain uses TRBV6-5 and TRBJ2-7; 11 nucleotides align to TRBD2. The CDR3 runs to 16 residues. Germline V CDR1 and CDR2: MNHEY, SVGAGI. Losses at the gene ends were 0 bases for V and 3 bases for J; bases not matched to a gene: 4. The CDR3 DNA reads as TGTGCCAGCAGTTACTCGAGACTAGCGGGACTCTACGAGCAGTACTTC. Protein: CASSYSRLAGLYEQYF.

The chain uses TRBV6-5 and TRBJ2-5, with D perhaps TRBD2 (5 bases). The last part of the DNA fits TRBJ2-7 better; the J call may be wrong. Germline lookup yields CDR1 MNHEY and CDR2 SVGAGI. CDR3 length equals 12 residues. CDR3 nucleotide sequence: TGTGCCAGTGCTAGCCCCAGCTACGAGCAGTACTTC. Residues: CASASPSYEQYF.

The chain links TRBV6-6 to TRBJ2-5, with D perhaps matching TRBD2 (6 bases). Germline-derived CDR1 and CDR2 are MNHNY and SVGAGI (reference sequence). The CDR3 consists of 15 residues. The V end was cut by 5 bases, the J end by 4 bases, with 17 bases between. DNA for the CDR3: TGTGCCAGCAGTCACGGGCTGGGGGGTCGAGAGACCCAGTACTTC. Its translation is CASSHGLGGRETQYF.

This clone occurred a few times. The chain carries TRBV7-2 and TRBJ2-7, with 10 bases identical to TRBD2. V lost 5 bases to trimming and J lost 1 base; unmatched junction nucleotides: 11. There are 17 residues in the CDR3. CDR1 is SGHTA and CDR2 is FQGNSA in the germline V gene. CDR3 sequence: CASSQVTSGPLSYEQYF. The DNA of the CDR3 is TGTGCCAGCAGCCAAGTGACTAGCGGGCCGCTTTCCTACGAGCAGTACTTC.

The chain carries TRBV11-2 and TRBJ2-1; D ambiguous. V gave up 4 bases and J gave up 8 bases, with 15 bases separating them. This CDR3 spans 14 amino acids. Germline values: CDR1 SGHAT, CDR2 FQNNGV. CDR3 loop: CASSSISSGDEQFF. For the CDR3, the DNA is TGTGCCAGCAGCTCAATTAGTAGTGGGGATGAGCAGTTCTTC. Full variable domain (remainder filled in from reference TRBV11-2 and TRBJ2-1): EAGVAQSPRYKIIEKRQSVAFWCNPISGHATLYWYQQILGQGPKLLIQFQNNGVVDDSQLPKDRFSAERLKGVDSTLKIQPAKLEDSAVYLCASSSISSGDEQFFGPGTRLTVL.

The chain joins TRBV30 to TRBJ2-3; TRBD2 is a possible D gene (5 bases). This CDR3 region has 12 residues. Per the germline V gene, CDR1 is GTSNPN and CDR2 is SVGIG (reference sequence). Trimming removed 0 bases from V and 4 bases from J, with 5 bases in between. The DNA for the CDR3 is TGTGCCTGGAGTGTACTAGCAGATACGCAGTATTTT. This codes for CAWSVLADTQYF.

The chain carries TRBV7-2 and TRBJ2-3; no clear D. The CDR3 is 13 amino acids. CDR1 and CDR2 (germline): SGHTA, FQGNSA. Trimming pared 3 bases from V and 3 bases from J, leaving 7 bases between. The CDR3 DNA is TGTGCCAGCAGCTTGTACGCTACAGATACGCAGTATTTT. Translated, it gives CASSLYATDTQYF.